The 32 T cell receptor beta chains given below trace back to one sample, sequenced in a study of blood T cell repertoires in COVID-19. TCRdb's table, derived via immunoSEQ multiplex PCR, lists solely in-frame clones and lacks some. Here the sample spans around 300,000 clones, roughly 88% being singletons. Sequenced sample: PBMCs or T cells enriched from blood (not recorded which). Receptor source: a man aged 30 to 45 who had recovered from COVID-19.

The CDR3 spells CASSQDSQGGREQYF. In DNA, the CDR3 is TGTGCCAGCAGCCAAGATTCCCAGGGAGGGAGGGAGCAGTACTTC. The V call is TRBV4-2, the J call TRBJ2-7; 7 positions agree with TRBD2. The CDR3 length is 15 residues. Losses at the gene ends were 0 bases for V and 7 bases for J; bases not matched to a gene: 9. Germline CDR1 LGHNA, CDR2 YNFKEQ.

This clone has more than one count but fewer than ten. J is TRBJ2-5 and V is TRBV3-1 (or the pseudogene TRBV3-2), with 10 nucleotides matching TRBD2. The trim removed 4 bases at V and 4 bases at J, leaving 9 bases unmatched. CDR1 and CDR2 from the germline V gene are LGHDT and YNNKEL (reference sequence). The CDR3 sequence is 16 residues long. DNA of the CDR3: TGTGCCAGCAGCCCTTCTGTAGCGGGGGGCACAGAGACCCAGTACTTC. It encodes CASSPSVAGGTETQYF.

The V call is TRBV4-1, the J call TRBJ2-7, with 14 bases that match TRBD2. This CDR3 spans 17 amino acids. Germline loops: CDR1 MGHRA, CDR2 YSYEKL. J gave up 3 bases and V 4 bases, and 8 bases lay outside the gene matches. CDR3 amino acids: CASSRNTGTSGGYEQYF. The CDR3 nucleotides read TGCGCCAGCAGCCGGAACACTGGGACTAGCGGGGGCTACGAGCAGTACTTC.

This rearrangement joins TRBV29-1 to TRBJ2-7; D may be TRBD2 (6 bases). CDR1 and CDR2 (germline): SQVTM, ANQGSEA. Trimming shortened V by 4 bases and J by 4 bases, and 11 bases separated the two germline ends. The CDR3 length is 12 residues. The CDR3 DNA sequence: TGCAGCGTTGGCTCGGGACTTTACGAGCAGTACTTC. Protein sequence: CSVGSGLYEQYF.

V and J are TRBV28 and TRBJ2-3; 8 bases are a match to TRBD1. Germline V lookup: CDR1 MDHEN, CDR2 SYDVKM. The CDR3 has 15 residues. After removal of 5 bases from V and 0 bases from J, the junction contained 4 bases not matched to a gene. This CDR3 reads CASSPQGGSTDTQYF. The CDR3 nucleotides read TGTGCCAGCAGTCCACAGGGGGGTAGCACAGATACGCAGTATTTT.

V is TRBV2 and J is TRBJ1-2; a possible D gene is TRBD1 (5 bases). V lost 5 bases to trimming and J lost 4 bases, with 11 bases between them. Germline CDR1 reads SNHLY; CDR2 reads FYNNEI. This CDR3 is built from 13 residues. In nucleotides, the CDR3 is TGTGCCAGCAGTCGACAGCTAACCTATGGCTACACCTTC. Translating it yields CASSRQLTYGYTF.

V and J are TRBV7-9 and TRBJ2-1, with D perhaps matching TRBD1 (5 bases). The CDR3 consists of 13 residues. CDR1 is SEHNR, CDR2 FQNEAQ, per germline (reference sequence). The V end lost 2 bases, the J end lost 8 bases, and 10 bases lay between the germline ends. In DNA form, the CDR3 reads TGTGCCAGCAGCTTAATCTCACAGGATGAGCAGTTCTTC. It codes for CASSLISQDEQFF.

The V and J genes are TRBV18 and TRBJ1-5, with TRBD1 matching 7 bases. Germline V CDR1 and CDR2: KGHSH, LQKENI. The CDR3 has 15 residues. Trimming removed 3 bases from V and 6 bases from J; junction bases left unmatched: 8. In DNA form, the CDR3 reads TGTGCCAGCTCACCCTCTAGGGGGCTCGGTCAGCCCCAGCATTTT. It translates to CASSPSRGLGQPQHF.

This clone was detected only a few times. The V call is TRBV3-1 (or the pseudogene TRBV3-2), the J call TRBJ1-1, with D perhaps TRBD1 (5 bases). The CDR3 covers 15 residues. Per the germline V gene, CDR1 is LGHDT and CDR2 is YNNKEL (reference sequence). Trimming took 1 base from V and 2 from J, leaving 11 bases between them. In nucleotides, the CDR3 is TGTGCCAGCAGCCAAGGGATCGGGGGAAACACTGAAGCTTTCTTT. Protein: CASSQGIGGNTEAFF.

The rearrangement links TRBV9 to TRBJ2-1; 13 nucleotides align to TRBD2. CDR1 and CDR2 from the germline V gene are SGDLS and YYNGEE. V lost 4 bases and J lost 9; bases outside the gene matches: 7. This CDR3 spans 15 amino acids. As DNA, the CDR3 is TGTGCCAGCAGCACTAGCGGGGGGGCCTTTGGTGAGCAGTTCTTC. It translates to CASSTSGGAFGEQFF.

The chain joins TRBV28 to TRBJ2-7, with D perhaps TRBD2 (6 bases). Germline lookup yields CDR1 MDHEN and CDR2 SYDVKM. CDR3 length: 14 amino acids. V lost 6 bases and J 2 bases, leaving 14 bases between the germline ends. The chain's CDR3 is CASRIRRVPYEQYF. DNA for the CDR3: TGTGCCAGCAGGATTAGGAGGGTCCCCTACGAGCAGTACTTC.

This clone was observed once. V and J are TRBV29-1 and TRBJ2-3; D might be TRBD2 (5 bases). CDR3 size: 14 residues. CDR1 is SQVTM and CDR2 is ANQGSEA in the germline V gene. V lost 3 bases, J lost 1 base, and 11 bases lay in between. The CDR3 bases are TGCAGCGTTGAGGAGAGGGTTCGCACAGATACGCAGTATTTT. Translated: CSVEERVRTDTQYF.

Of note for this clone: The same CDR3 also results from other DNA sequences found in this sample. The chain carries TRBV2 and TRBJ2-2, with D perhaps TRBD2 (7 bases). Trimming pared 6 bases from V and 0 bases from J, leaving 8 bases between. CDR1 is SNHLY and CDR2 is FYNNEI in the germline V gene. The CDR3 has 14 amino acids. CDR3 residues: CASSGGPNTGELFF. The CDR3 nucleotides read TGTGCCAGCAGCGGGGGGCCGAACACCGGGGAGCTGTTTTTT. The full variable domain, rest sourced from reference TRBV2 and TRBJ2-2, is EPEVTQTPSHQVTQMGQEVILRCVPISNHLYFYWYRQILGQKVEFLVSFYNNEISEKSEIFDDQFSVERPDGSNFTLKIRSTKLEDSAMYFCASSGGPNTGELFFGEGSRLTVL.

The count of this clone is one. The genes are TRBV6-5 and TRBJ1-1, with D perhaps matching TRBD1 (6 bases). The V and J ends lost 0 bases and 5 bases respectively, with 16 bases between them. Germline V CDR1 and CDR2: MNHEY, SVGAGI. This CDR3 has 16 amino acids. This chain's CDR3 is CASSYSIQGSGTEAFF. The CDR3 DNA reads TGTGCCAGCAGTTACTCGATCCAGGGGTCGGGAACTGAAGCTTTCTTT.

V and J are TRBV18 and TRBJ1-4; 8 bases fit TRBD1. The CDR3 runs 14 residues. V lost 2 bases and J lost 8; bases outside the gene matches: 4. The germline CDR1 and CDR2 sequences are KGHSH and LQKENI. The CDR3 DNA is TGTGCCAGCTCACCAACAGGGGGAGAGGAAAAACTGTTTTTT. It is translated as CASSPTGGEEKLFF. Full variable domain (rest looked up from reference TRBV18 and TRBJ1-4): NAGVMQNPRHLVRRRGQEARLRCSPMKGHSHVYWYRQLPEEGLKFMVYLQKENIIDESGMPKERFSAEFPKEGPSILRIQQVVRGDSAAYFCASSPTGGEEKLFFGSGTQLSVL.

The chain is built from TRBV19 and TRBJ1-5, with 8 bases identical to TRBD1. Germline V gene data show CDR1 as LNHDA and CDR2 as SQIVND (reference sequence). The CDR3 totals 17 residues. The V and J ends lost 5 bases and 0 bases, in that order; junction bases with no gene match: 9. The CDR3 sequence is CASSWTGKPDSNQPQHF. CDR3 in DNA: TGTGCCAGTAGTTGGACAGGGAAACCGGATAGCAATCAGCCCCAGCATTTT.

CDR3 in DNA: TGTGCCAGCAGTTTACTTTTTACGGGAGGTTCCTACGAGCAGTACTTC. It codes for CASSLLFTGGSYEQYF. The J gene is TRBJ2-7, the V gene TRBV27, with TRBD2 matching 7 bases. Trimming took 2 bases from V and 1 from J; bases not matched to a gene: 8. There are 16 residues in the CDR3. Germline V CDR1 and CDR2: MNHEY, SMNVEV (reference sequence).

The V gene is TRBV4-1, the J gene TRBJ1-2; 7 nucleotides match TRBD1. CDR1 MGHRA and CDR2 YSYEKL come from the germline V gene. CDR3 size: 16 residues. Losses at the gene ends were 0 bases for V and 3 bases for J; bases not matched to a gene: 7. The CDR3 spells CASSQDRQGVDYGYTF. CDR3 DNA sequence: TGCGCCAGCAGCCAAGATCGGCAGGGGGTGGACTATGGCTACACCTTC.

This sequence joins TRBV9 and TRBJ2-2; D remains ambiguous. Deletions cut 4 bases from V and 2 bases from J, with 6 bases between. CDR1 is SGDLS, CDR2 YYNGEE, per germline. The CDR3 runs to 13 residues. The CDR3 sequence is CASSPSNTGELFF. CDR3 nucleotide sequence: TGTGCCAGCAGCCCCTCTAACACCGGGGAGCTGTTTTTT.

This sequence joins TRBV24-1 and TRBJ2-7; a weak D match, TRBD2 (6 bases). The CDR3 consists of 15 residues. V dropped 9 bases and J dropped 2 bases, with 19 bases sitting between them. Germline values: CDR1 KGHDR, CDR2 SFDVKD. CDR3 coding DNA: TGTGCCACCGGGCCTCGGGCGGGGCCAGCCTACGAGCAGTACTTC. It specifies CATGPRAGPAYEQYF.

This chain joins TRBV15 and TRBJ2-7; D may be TRBD2 (5 bases). The length of the CDR3 is 12 residues. V dropped 0 bases and J dropped 9 bases, with 9 bases sitting between them. Germline assignment: CDR1 LNHNV and CDR2 YYDKDF (reference sequence). The CDR3 region is CATSRDMRVQYF. The CDR3 DNA is TGTGCCACCAGCAGAGATATGAGGGTGCAGTACTTC.

The V gene is TRBV28, the J gene TRBJ1-1, with 7 bases fitting TRBD1. This CDR3 spans 14 amino acids. Germline CDR1 and CDR2: MDHEN and SYDVKM. After removal of 3 bases from V and 1 base from J, the junction contained 2 bases not matched to a gene. The CDR3 spells CASSFWTGNTEAFF. CDR3 DNA: TGTGCCAGCAGTTTTTGGACAGGGAACACTGAAGCTTTCTTT.

The chain carries TRBV2 and TRBJ1-2; D is unresolved. The V end lost 10 bases, the J end lost 3 bases, and 18 bases lay between the germline ends. Looked up from germline, CDR1 is SNHLY and CDR2 is FYNNEI. CDR3 length: 14 amino acids. The CDR3 sequence: CAIPSGVRDYGYTF. CDR3 nucleotides: TGTGCCATCCCGAGCGGGGTAAGGGACTATGGCTACACCTTC.

The rearrangement links TRBV4-1 to TRBJ1-2; 11 nucleotides align to TRBD1. CDR1 is MGHRA and CDR2 is YSYEKL in the germline V gene. The length of the CDR3 is 16 residues. V lost 6 bases and J lost 3; bases outside the gene matches: 9. The CDR3 DNA reads as TGCGCCAGCAGAAACAAGGTGGGACAGGGGGACTATGGCTACACCTTC. This gives the protein CASRNKVGQGDYGYTF.

This sequence joins TRBV11-2 and TRBJ2-1; no firm D call. V lost 1 base and J 1 base, leaving 5 bases between the germline ends. This CDR3 is 14 amino acids long. From germline, CDR1 is SGHAT and CDR2 FQNNGV. The CDR3 spells CASSLVMSYNEQFF. The DNA of the CDR3 is TGTGCCAGCAGCTTAGTTATGTCCTACAATGAGCAGTTCTTC.

V is TRBV4-1 and J is TRBJ1-6; D is possibly TRBD1 (6 bases). CDR3 length equals 15 residues. V lost 0 bases and J 9 bases, leaving 12 bases between the germline ends. The germline CDR1 and CDR2 sequences are MGHRA and YSYEKL. The chain's CDR3 is CASSQDITGSSPLHF. CDR3 DNA sequence: TGCGCCAGCAGCCAAGATATAACAGGGAGTTCACCCCTCCACTTT.

The chain is built from TRBV15 and TRBJ2-7; 8 positions match TRBD1. The V gene end was trimmed by 0 bases and the J gene end by 3 bases; junction bases not matched to a gene: 7. Germline CDR1 is LNHNV and CDR2 is YYDKDF (reference sequence). The length of the CDR3 is 16 residues. CDR3: CATSRDPAGGGYEQYF. As DNA, the CDR3 is TGTGCCACCAGCAGAGATCCGGCAGGGGGCGGCTACGAGCAGTACTTC.

This chain uses TRBV10-3 with TRBJ1-3; 12 bases align to TRBD1. With 3 bases clipped from V and 0 bases from J, the junction kept 9 bases outside the gene matches. The germline V gene encodes CDR1 ENHRY and CDR2 SYGVKD. The CDR3 is made up of 19 amino acids. Written as DNA, the CDR3 is TGTGCCATCAGTGACCCGGGACAGGGGGCGCAGGGCTCTGGAAACACCATATATTTT. It specifies CAISDPGQGAQGSGNTIYF.

This chain uses TRBV19 with TRBJ1-2; TRBD1 matches 7 bases. There are 17 residues in the CDR3. Germline V lookup: CDR1 LNHDA, CDR2 SQIVND (reference sequence). The ends lost 5 bases at V and 1 base at J; junction bases unmatched: 13. CDR3 sequence reads: CASSQFAGTESNYGYTF. The CDR3, as DNA: TGTGCCAGTAGTCAGTTTGCCGGGACAGAAAGTAACTATGGCTACACCTTC.

This clone was seen just once. The chain carries TRBV30 and TRBJ2-7; D call uncertain. The V end was cut by 0 bases, the J end by 0 bases, with 15 bases between. CDR3 length: 16 residues. Germline V gene data show CDR1 as GTSNPN and CDR2 as SVGIG (reference sequence). The CDR3 bases are TGTGCCTGGAGTGTACGGCACGGGTCGGGCTCCTACGAGCAGTACTTC. Residues: CAWSVRHGSGSYEQYF.

This rearrangement joins TRBV5-1 to TRBJ1-2, with TRBD1 as a possible D gene (5 bases). In germline, CDR1 is SGHRS, CDR2 YFSETQ. The CDR3 consists of 17 residues. Trimming stripped 4 bases from V and 5 bases from J, with 24 bases between. The CDR3 nucleotides read TGCGCCAGCAGCCAAGGACATAGGGAGGGTACTATTTATGGCTACACCTTC. This codes for CASSQGHREGTIYGYTF. Full variable domain (rest looked up from reference TRBV5-1 and TRBJ1-2): KAGVTQTPRYLIKTRGQQVTLSCSPISGHRSVSWYQQTPGQGLQFLFEYFSETQRNKGNFPGRFSGRQFSNSRSEMNVSTLELGDSALYLCASSQGHREGTIYGYTFGSGTRLTVV.

The chain carries TRBV4-1 and TRBJ2-2; TRBD2 matches at 12 bases. Germline trimming cut 4 bases from V and 3 bases from J; bases unmatched to any gene: 6. The germline V gene has CDR1 MGHRA and CDR2 YSYEKL. CDR3 size: 17 residues. DNA for the CDR3: TGCGCCAGCAGCCCCAATCCTAGCGGGGGGGACACCGGGGAGCTGTTTTTT. Its translation is CASSPNPSGGDTGELFF.